There are a few counts of the clone carrying this T cell receptor (beta chain). Its target is not known. Every patient underwent thyroid surgery untreated. In the authors' methods: Building a distant-metastasis classifier for papillary thyroid cancer drew on CDR3 differences across clinicopathological groups. MiXCR was used by TCRdb to re-call the PCR reads. TCRdb's processing, not the authors' own work, is the source of the V and J calls. There are 24,000 or so clones in the sample; about 13% occur only once, and roughly 18% lies in the top ten. The CDR3 sequence is 18 residues long. Germline values: CDR1 MDHEN, CDR2 SYDVKM. V was shortened by 3 bases and J by 3 bases, with 22 bases between the two germline ends. This record belongs to a study of metastatic and nonmetastatic thyroid tumors. Study summary: For malignant and benign thyroid patients, tumor or nodule tissue and blood were the sources whose repertoires were compared.

Study findings and constraints: It was reported that TCR beta diversity was significantly higher in malignant thyroid tumors than benign nodules, in blood and tumor.

This rearrangement joins TRBV28 to TRBJ2-3, with D possibly TRBD1 on 6 matching bases. The source is a female donor with papillary thyroid cancer or a benign thyroid nodule (not recorded which). Some clones in this sample may be carry-over from other donors' samples. The source material was blood. CDR3 in amino acids: CASSFTPRQADQTDTQYF. In nucleotides, the CDR3 is TGTGCCAGCAGTTTCACCCCAAGACAGGCGGACCAGACAGATACGCAGTATTTT. The full variable domain, in which reference TRBV28 and TRBJ2-3 provide the parts outside the CDR3, is DVKVTQSSRYLVKRTGEKVFLECVQDMDHENMFWYRQDPGLGLRLIYFSYDVKMKEKGDIPEGYSVSREKKERFSLILESASTNQTSMYLCASSFTPRQADQTDTQYFGPGTRLTVL.